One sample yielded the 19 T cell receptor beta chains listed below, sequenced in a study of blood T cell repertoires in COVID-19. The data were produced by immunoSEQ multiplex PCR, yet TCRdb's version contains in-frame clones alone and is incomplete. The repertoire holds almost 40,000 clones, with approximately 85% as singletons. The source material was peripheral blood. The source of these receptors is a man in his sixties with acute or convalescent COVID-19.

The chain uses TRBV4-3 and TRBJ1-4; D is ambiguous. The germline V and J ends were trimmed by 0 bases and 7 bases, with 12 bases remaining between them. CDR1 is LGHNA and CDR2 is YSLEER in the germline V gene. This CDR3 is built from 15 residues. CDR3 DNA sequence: TGCGCCAGCAGCCAAGAAGCGGGCCGAGGTGAAAAACTGTTTTTT. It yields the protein CASSQEAGRGEKLFF.

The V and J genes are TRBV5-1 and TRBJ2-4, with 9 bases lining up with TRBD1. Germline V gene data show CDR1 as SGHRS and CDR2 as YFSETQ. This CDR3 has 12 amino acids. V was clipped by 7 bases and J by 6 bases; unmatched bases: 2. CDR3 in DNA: TGCGCCAGCCGGGGACAGGGAAACATTCAGTACTTC. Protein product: CASRGQGNIQYF.

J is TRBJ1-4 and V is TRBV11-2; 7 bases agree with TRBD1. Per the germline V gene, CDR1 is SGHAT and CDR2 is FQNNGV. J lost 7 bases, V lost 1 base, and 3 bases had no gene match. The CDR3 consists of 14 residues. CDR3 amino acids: CASSLGPGGEKLFF. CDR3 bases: TGTGCCAGCAGCTTAGGCCCAGGGGGTGAAAAACTGTTTTTT.

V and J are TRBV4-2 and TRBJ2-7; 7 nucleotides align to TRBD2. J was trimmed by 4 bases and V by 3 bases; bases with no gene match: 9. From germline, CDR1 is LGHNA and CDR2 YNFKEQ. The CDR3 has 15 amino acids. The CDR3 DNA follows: TGTGCCAGCAGCCAGGCCCGGAGGGGAGGGTACGAGCAGTACTTC. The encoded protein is CASSQARRGGYEQYF.

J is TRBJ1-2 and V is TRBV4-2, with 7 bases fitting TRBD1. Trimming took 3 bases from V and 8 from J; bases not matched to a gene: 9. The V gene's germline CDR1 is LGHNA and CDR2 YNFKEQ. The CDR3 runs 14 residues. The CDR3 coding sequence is TGTGCCAGCAGCCAGAGGGGGCGGCAGGCGGGCTACACCTTC. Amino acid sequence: CASSQRGRQAGYTF.

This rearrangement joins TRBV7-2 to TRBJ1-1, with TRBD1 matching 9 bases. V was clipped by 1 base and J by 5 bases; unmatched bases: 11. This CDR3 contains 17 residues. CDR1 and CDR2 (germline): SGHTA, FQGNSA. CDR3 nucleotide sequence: TGTGCCAGCAGCTTAGATCGGTTGGGGACAGGGCGGACTGAAGCTTTCTTT. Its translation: CASSLDRLGTGRTEAFF.

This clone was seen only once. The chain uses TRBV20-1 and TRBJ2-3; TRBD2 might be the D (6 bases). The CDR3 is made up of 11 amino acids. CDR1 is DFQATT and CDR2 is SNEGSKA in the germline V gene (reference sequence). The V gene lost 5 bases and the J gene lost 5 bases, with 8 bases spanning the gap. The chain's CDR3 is CSALGGDTQYF. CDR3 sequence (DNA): TGCAGTGCTCTCGGGGGAGATACGCAGTATTTT.

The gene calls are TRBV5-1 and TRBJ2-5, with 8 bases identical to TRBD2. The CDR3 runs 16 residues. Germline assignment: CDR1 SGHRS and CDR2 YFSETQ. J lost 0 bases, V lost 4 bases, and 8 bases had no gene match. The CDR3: CASSRTLSGNQETQYF. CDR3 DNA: TGCGCCAGCAGCCGGACGCTTAGCGGGAACCAAGAGACCCAGTACTTC.

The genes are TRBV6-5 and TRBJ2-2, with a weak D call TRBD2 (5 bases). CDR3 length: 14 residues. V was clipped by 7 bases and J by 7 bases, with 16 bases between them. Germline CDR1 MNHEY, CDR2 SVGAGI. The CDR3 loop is CASIAAVRVGELFF. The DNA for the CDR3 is TGTGCCAGCATTGCGGCAGTGCGGGTCGGGGAGCTGTTTTTT.

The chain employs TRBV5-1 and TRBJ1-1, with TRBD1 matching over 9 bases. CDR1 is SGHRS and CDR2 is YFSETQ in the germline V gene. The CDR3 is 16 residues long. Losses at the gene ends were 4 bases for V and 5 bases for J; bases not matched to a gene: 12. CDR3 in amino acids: CASSGGQGLLRTEAFF. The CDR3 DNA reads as TGCGCCAGCAGCGGCGGACAGGGGCTATTGAGGACTGAAGCTTTCTTT.

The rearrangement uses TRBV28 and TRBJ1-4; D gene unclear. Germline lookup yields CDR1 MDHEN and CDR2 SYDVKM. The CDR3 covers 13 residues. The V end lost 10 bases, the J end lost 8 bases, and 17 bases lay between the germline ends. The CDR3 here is CATRLGLLEKLFF. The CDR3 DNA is TGTGCCACCAGACTAGGTTTGTTGGAAAAACTGTTTTTT.

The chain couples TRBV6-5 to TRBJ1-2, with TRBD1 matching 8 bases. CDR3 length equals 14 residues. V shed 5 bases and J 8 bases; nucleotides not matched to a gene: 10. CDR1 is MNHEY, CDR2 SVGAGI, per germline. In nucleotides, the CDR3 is TGTGCCAGCAGTACCGGGACAGGCCCAGAGGGCTACACCTTC. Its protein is CASSTGTGPEGYTF.

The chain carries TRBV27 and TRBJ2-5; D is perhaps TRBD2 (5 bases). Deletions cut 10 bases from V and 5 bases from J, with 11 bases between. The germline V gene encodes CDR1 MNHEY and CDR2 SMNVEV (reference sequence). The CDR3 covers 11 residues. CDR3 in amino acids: CATWSGETQYF. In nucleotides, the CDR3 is TGTGCCACATGGTCGGGGGAGACCCAGTACTTC.

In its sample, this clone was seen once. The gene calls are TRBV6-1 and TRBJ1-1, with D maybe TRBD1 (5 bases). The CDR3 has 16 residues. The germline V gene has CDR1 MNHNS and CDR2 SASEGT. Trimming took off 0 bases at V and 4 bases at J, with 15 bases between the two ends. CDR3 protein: CASSEALAGLGTEAFF. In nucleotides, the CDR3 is TGTGCCAGCAGTGAAGCGCTGGCGGGGCTAGGCACTGAAGCTTTCTTT.

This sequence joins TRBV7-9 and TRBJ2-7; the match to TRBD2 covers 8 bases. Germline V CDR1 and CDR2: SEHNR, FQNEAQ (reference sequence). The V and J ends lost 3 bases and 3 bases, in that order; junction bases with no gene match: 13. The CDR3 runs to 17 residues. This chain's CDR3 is CASSLGAGGVVGYEQYF. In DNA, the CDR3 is TGTGCCAGCAGCTTGGGGGCGGGAGGTGTAGTTGGCTACGAGCAGTACTTC.

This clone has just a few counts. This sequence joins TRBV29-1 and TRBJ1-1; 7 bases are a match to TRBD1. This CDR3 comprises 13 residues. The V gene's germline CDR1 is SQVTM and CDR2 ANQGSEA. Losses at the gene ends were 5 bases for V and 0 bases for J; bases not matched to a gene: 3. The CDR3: CSVIQGMNTEAFF. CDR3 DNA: TGCAGCGTTATACAGGGGATGAACACTGAAGCTTTCTTT.

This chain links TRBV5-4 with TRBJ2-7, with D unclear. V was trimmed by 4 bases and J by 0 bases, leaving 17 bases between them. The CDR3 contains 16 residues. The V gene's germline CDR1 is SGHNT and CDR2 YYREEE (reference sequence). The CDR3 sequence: CASSRLTPLVSYEQYF. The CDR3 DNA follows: TGTGCCAGCAGCCGACTGACCCCCCTAGTCTCCTACGAGCAGTACTTC.

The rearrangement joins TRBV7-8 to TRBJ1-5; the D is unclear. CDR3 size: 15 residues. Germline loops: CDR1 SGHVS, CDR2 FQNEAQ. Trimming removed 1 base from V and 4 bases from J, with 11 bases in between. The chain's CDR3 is CASSLGAPVNQPQHF. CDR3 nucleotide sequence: TGTGCCAGCAGCTTAGGGGCCCCGGTGAATCAGCCCCAGCATTTT.

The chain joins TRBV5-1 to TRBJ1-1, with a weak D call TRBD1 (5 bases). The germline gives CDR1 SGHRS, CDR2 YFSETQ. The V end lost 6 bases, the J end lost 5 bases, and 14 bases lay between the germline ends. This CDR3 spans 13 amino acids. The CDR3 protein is CASKLIQDTEAFF. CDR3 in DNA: TGCGCCAGCAAACTTATACAGGATACTGAAGCTTTCTTT.